This record concerns one T cell receptor (beta chain) sequence. Its antigen is undetermined. The source of the sample is a study of T cell responses to AZD1222 COVID-19 vaccine. General observations from the study: Females made up more of the donors, who were largely white British, and clonal diversity may have come out too low. Sampling captured repertoires only after the peak T cell response. Of the AZD1222 recipients, only 5 or 6 were seropositive at baseline. Vaccine-related CD4 TCRs covered spike, predominating at 160-218 and 743-854.

Sequenced by immunoSEQ multiplex PCR; TCRdb stores in-frame clones only, minus some. The repertoire consists of tens of thousands of clones, with roughly 90% occurring once and the leading ten covering 6.9%. Here the sequenced sample was peripheral blood, taken 28 days after the second AZD1222 dose. The receptor's source is an adult who received the AZD1222 COVID-19 vaccine.

CDR3 bases: TGCGCCAGCAGCTTCGGACAGGGTGAGACCCAGTACTTC. This gives the protein CASSFGQGETQYF. This chain connects TRBV5-1 to TRBJ2-5, with 8 nucleotides matching TRBD1. Germline V gene data show CDR1 as SGHRS and CDR2 as YFSETQ. CDR3 length equals 13 residues. The trim removed 2 bases at V and 5 bases at J, leaving 2 bases unmatched.